The source of this T cell receptor (beta chain) is a study of blood T cell repertoires in COVID-19. Clones were read by immunoSEQ multiplex PCR, and TCRdb kept only the in-frame ones, dropping some. The repertoire includes around 180,000 clones, approximately 79% of them detected once, and around 3% sits in the top ten. CDR1 is SGHAT, CDR2 FQNNGV, per germline. V was pared by 0 bases and J by 8 bases, with 17 bases between. The CDR3 is 16 residues long. The sample consisted of peripheral blood. The chain links TRBV11-2 to TRBJ2-1, with D hard to call. The receptor comes from a woman of 80 years or more with acute or convalescent COVID-19. CDR3 in amino acids: CASSLEELNVVHEQFF. CDR3 in DNA: TGTGCCAGCAGCTTAGAGGAGTTGAACGTGGTCCATGAGCAGTTCTTC.